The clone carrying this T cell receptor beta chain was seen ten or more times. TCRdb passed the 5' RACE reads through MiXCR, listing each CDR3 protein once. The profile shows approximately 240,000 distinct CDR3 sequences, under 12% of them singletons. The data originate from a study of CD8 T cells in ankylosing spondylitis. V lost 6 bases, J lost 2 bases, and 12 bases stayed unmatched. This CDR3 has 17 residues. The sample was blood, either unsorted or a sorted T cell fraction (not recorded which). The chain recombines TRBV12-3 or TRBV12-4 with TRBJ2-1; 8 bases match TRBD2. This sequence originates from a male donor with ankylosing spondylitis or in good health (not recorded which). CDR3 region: CASSPQGGRLPYNEQFF. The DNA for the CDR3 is TGTGCCAGCAGCCCTCAGGGCGGGAGGCTTCCCTACAATGAGCAGTTCTTC.